These 3 T cell receptor beta chains originate from one sample sequenced in a study of cytomegalovirus exposure and HLA in healthy donors. This table comes from immunoSEQ multiplex PCR, and its TCRdb copy is limited to in-frame clones, with some not included. The table includes approximately 200,000 clones, around 80% detected once. Sequencing used PBMCs. These TCRs come from a woman in her twenties or thirties in good health and CMV-seropositive.

The chain employs TRBV18 and TRBJ2-7; TRBD2 matches 10 bases. Germline trimming cut 1 base from V and 6 bases from J; bases unmatched to any gene: 6. The CDR3 spans 15 residues. Per germline, CDR1 KGHSH and CDR2 LQKENI. The CDR3 reads CASSPRLAGVAEQYF. Written as DNA, the CDR3 is TGTGCCAGCTCACCACGGCTAGCGGGAGTGGCCGAGCAGTACTTC.

J is TRBJ1-1 and V is TRBV7-9; D possibly corresponds to TRBD1 (5 bases). V was clipped by 4 bases and J by 4 bases, with 13 bases between them. The CDR3 sequence is 14 residues long. The germline CDR1 and CDR2 sequences are SEHNR and FQNEAQ (reference sequence). CDR3 coding DNA: TGTGCCAGCAGCTCACTGGGGGGATCCACTGAAGCTTTCTTT. Protein product: CASSSLGGSTEAFF.

The rearrangement joins TRBV5-1 to TRBJ2-3, with TRBD2 matching over 10 bases. This CDR3 region has 16 residues. Germline assignment: CDR1 SGHRS and CDR2 YFSETQ. V shed 6 bases and J 5 bases; nucleotides not matched to a gene: 12. The chain's CDR3 is CASTRGLAGVGDTQYF. CDR3 DNA: TGCGCCAGCACCAGGGGTCTAGCGGGAGTGGGAGATACGCAGTATTTT.